This TCR beta chain was sequenced during a study of blood T cell repertoires in COVID-19. The CDR3 runs 14 residues. Looked up from germline, CDR1 is SGHDT and CDR2 is YYEEEE. J was trimmed by 4 bases and V by 0 bases; bases with no gene match: 3. The table came from immunoSEQ multiplex PCR; TCRdb's copy has only in-frame clones and leaves some out. The data show 51,000 or so clones, about nine tenths seen once. The V gene is TRBV5-6, the J gene TRBJ2-7; 8 bases are shared with TRBD1. The TCR originated in an elderly man with active or convalescent COVID-19. The material sequenced was peripheral blood. The CDR3 loop is CASSLGQGPYEQYF. In DNA form, the CDR3 reads TGTGCCAGCAGCTTGGGACAGGGGCCTTACGAGCAGTACTTC.